This T cell receptor (beta chain) was sequenced in a study of T cell repertoires in cytomegalovirus infection. Losses at the gene ends were 4 bases for V and 4 bases for J; bases not matched to a gene: 3. There are 14 residues in the CDR3. Looked up from germline, CDR1 is KGHDR and CDR2 is SFDVKD. In this sample, this clonotype turned up a few times. Via MiXCR, TCRdb re-called the reads, giving one row per CDR3 protein. The top ten hold more than 45% of the sample, which has 250,000 to 300,000 distinct CDR3 sequences, 17% seen once. This clonotype was sampled from a human donor in good health (CMV status not recorded). Some clones in this sample may be carry-over from other donors' samples. Sequencing used CD8+ T cells from PBMCs. The chain links TRBV24-1 to TRBJ2-3; 8 bases line up with TRBD2. The CDR3 nucleotides are TGTGCCACCAGTGAAAGCGGGGGCGCAGATACGCAGTATTTT. Its translation is CATSESGGADTQYF.